This is a list of T cell receptor beta chains from one sample in a study of CD8 T cells in ankylosing spondylitis. TCRdb re-derived calls from the 5' RACE reads in MiXCR, one entry per CDR3 protein. The repertoire consists of some 700,000 distinct CDR3 sequences, with around 20% occurring once and the leading ten covering roughly a fifth. Input material: blood, either unsorted or a sorted T cell fraction (not recorded which). The receptors stem from a male donor with ankylosing spondylitis. The CDR3 runs from the conserved cysteine through the conserved F or W. The D gene is left open where the match is weak. Size is omitted from some rows. Given values are once, few, many or a class for expanded clones.

d_gene,abundance,j_gene,v_gene,CDR3aa,CDR3nt
TRBD2,-,TRBJ2-2,TRBV12-3/TRBV12-4,CASTGGLAGGSGELFF,TGTGCCAGCACCGGGGGGCTAGCGGGAGGATCGGGGGAGCTGTTTTTT
-,-,TRBJ2-3,TRBV29-1,CSAGWGASSTDTQYF,TGCAGCGCCGGGTGGGGGGCCTCTAGCACAGATACGCAGTATTTT
-,few,TRBJ2-1,TRBV10-3,CAISESGQGYNEQFF,TGTGCCATCAGTGAGTCCGGGCAGGGCTACAATGAGCAGTTCTTC
TRBD1,-,TRBJ2-2,TRBV20-1,CSARDRGPSNTGELFF,TGCAGTGCCCGGGACAGGGGGCCTTCGAACACCGGGGAGCTGTTTTTT
-,-,TRBJ2-5,TRBV12-3/TRBV12-4,CASSPVSGRGTQYF,TGTGCCAGCAGCCCCGTTTCGGGGCGGGGGACCCAGTACTTC
-,few,TRBJ2-7,TRBV7-6,CASSGENSYEQYF,TGTGCCAGCAGCGGGGAAAACTCCTACGAGCAGTACTTC
-,-,TRBJ2-1,TRBV7-8,CASSPQIGNEQFF,TGTGCCAGCAGCCCTCAAATCGGGAATGAGCAGTTCTTC
-,-,TRBJ2-3,TRBV7-2,CASSLGQGMDTQYF,TGTGCCAGCAGCTTGGGCCAGGGTATGGATACGCAGTATTTT
TRBD1,few,TRBJ2-7,TRBV27,CASSPGPGQGIYEQYF,TGTGCCAGCAGTCCAGGTCCGGGACAGGGAATCTACGAGCAGTACTTC
TRBD1,few,TRBJ2-5,TRBV29-1,CSVEWLLDRGRGETQYF,TGCAGCGTTGAATGGCTTCTTGACAGGGGGCGAGGGGAGACCCAGTACTTC
-,few,TRBJ1-2,TRBV20-1,CSASRGLGGYTF,TGCAGTGCTAGTAGAGGTCTTGGCGGCTACACCTTC
TRBD1,-,TRBJ1-2,TRBV11-3,CASSPFVQGAHDYGYTF,TGTGCCAGCTCCCCTTTCGTACAGGGGGCGCATGACTATGGCTACACCTTC
-,few,TRBJ2-1,TRBV7-2,CASSLTAGSYNEQFF,TGTGCCAGCAGCTTAACCGCCGGATCCTACAATGAGCAGTTCTTC
TRBD2,-,TRBJ2-3,TRBV20-1,CSASAGTSGTDTQYF,TGCAGTGCCTCAGCCGGGACTAGCGGCACAGATACGCAGTATTTT
-,-,TRBJ1-1,TRBV6-2/TRBV6-3,CASSGRSFRPEAFF,TGTGCCAGCAGCGGGAGAAGTTTCAGGCCTGAAGCTTTCTTT
TRBD2,-,TRBJ2-3,TRBV6-1,CASSRGGFSTDTQYF,TGTGCCAGCTCCCGGGGGGGATTTAGCACAGATACGCAGTATTTT
TRBD1,-,TRBJ2-4,TRBV12-3/TRBV12-4,CASNLDRENIQYF,TGTGCCAGCAACCTGGACAGGGAAAACATTCAGTACTTC
-,few,TRBJ2-7,TRBV2,CASRGDVPEQYF,TGTGCCAGCAGGGGGGACGTCCCCGAGCAGTACTTC
-,few,TRBJ2-7,TRBV14,CASSRRQGSDEQYF,TGTGCCAGCAGCCGGCGGCAGGGTAGTGACGAGCAGTACTTC
-,-,TRBJ2-4,TRBV12-3/TRBV12-4,CASSPWDGENIQYF,TGTGCCAGCAGTCCCTGGGACGGAGAAAACATTCAGTACTTC
-,few,TRBJ1-1,TRBV7-2,CASSFSPGGTEAFF,TGTGCCAGCAGCTTTTCTCCCGGGGGGACTGAAGCTTTCTTT
-,few,TRBJ1-4,TRBV3-1,CASSQGWGGNEKLFF,TGTGCCAGCAGCCAAGGGTGGGGCGGTAATGAAAAACTGTTTTTT
TRBD2,-,TRBJ2-3,TRBV6-4,CASSALAGEHTDTQYF,TGTGCCAGCAGTGCGCTAGCGGGGGAGCACACAGATACGCAGTATTTT
-,-,TRBJ2-2,TRBV20-1,CSAGASTRGTGELFF,TGCAGTGCTGGCGCCTCTACGAGGGGGACCGGGGAGCTGTTTTTT
-,-,TRBJ2-3,TRBV12-3/TRBV12-4,CASSRTTSEYF,TGTGCCAGCAGTAGGACCACCTCGGAGTATTTT
-,-,TRBJ1-1,TRBV20-1,CSALLTDYTEAFF,TGCAGTGCTCTCTTGACAGACTACACTGAAGCTTTCTTT
-,few,TRBJ1-1,TRBV5-1,CASIGQGALNTEAFF,TGCGCCAGCATCGGCCAGGGCGCCTTGAACACTGAAGCTTTCTTT
-,-,TRBJ2-1,TRBV5-1,CASSLVAGQNEQFF,TGCGCCAGCAGCTTGGTAGCAGGCCAGAATGAGCAGTTCTTC
TRBD1,many,TRBJ1-2,TRBV5-1,CASTRDSLYGYTF,TGCGCCAGCACCCGGGACAGCCTCTATGGCTACACCTTC
-,many,TRBJ2-2,TRBV5-6,CASSLVARGAVAGELFF,TGTGCCAGCAGCTTGGTGGCCCGGGGGGCGGTCGCCGGGGAGCTGTTTTTT
TRBD1,-,TRBJ1-1,TRBV20-1,CSARVVGTDTEAFF,TGCAGTGCTAGAGTTGTGGGGACAGACACTGAAGCTTTCTTT
TRBD1,-,TRBJ1-5,TRBV5-1,CASSLGTGADQPQHF,TGCGCCAGCAGCTTAGGGACAGGGGCGGATCAGCCCCAGCATTTT
-,few,TRBJ2-3,TRBV9,CASSVAHGQGRSDTQYF,TGTGCCAGCAGCGTAGCTCACGGGCAGGGCCGGTCAGATACGCAGTATTTT
-,few,TRBJ1-6,TRBV9,CARPRQSPRFNSPLHF,TGTGCCAGACCCCGACAGTCGCCCAGGTTTAATTCACCCCTCCACTTT
TRBD2,few,TRBJ2-3,TRBV7-9,CASSPADSGESTDTQYF,TGTGCCAGCAGCCCGGCCGATAGCGGGGAAAGCACAGATACGCAGTATTTT
-,few,TRBJ1-3,TRBV29-1,CSVEGGRNTIYF,TGCAGCGTTGAAGGGGGGAGAAACACCATATATTTT
TRBD1,-,TRBJ1-1,TRBV28,CATTRDRVTEAFF,TGTGCCACCACTAGGGACAGGGTAACTGAAGCTTTCTTT
TRBD1,-,TRBJ2-7,TRBV28,CASSFGTGYSYEQYF,TGTGCCAGCAGTTTCGGGACAGGGTATTCCTACGAGCAGTACTTC
-,-,TRBJ2-7,TRBV3-1,CASSQAITRYPPGEQYF,TGTGCCAGCAGCCAAGCGATAACTAGGTATCCCCCTGGCGAGCAGTACTTC
-,few,TRBJ2-3,TRBV10-3,CAISESGGPPGDTQYF,TGTGCCATCAGTGAGTCGGGCGGACCTCCGGGAGATACGCAGTATTTT